This TCR beta chain was sequenced in a study of monozygotic twins with inflammatory bowel disease. Regarding the study as a whole: Possibly reflecting limited power, no difference in repertoire similarity was found between concordant and discordant twins. Patients with IBD had less TCRbeta diversity (inverse Simpson) than their healthy co-twins.

CDR1 and CDR2 from the germline V gene are DFQATT and SNEGSKA (reference sequence). CDR3 length equals 12 residues. UMIs that included a 6-nucleotide sample barcode were added by template switching, which took place during cDNA synthesis. TCRdb reprocessed the 5' RACE reads, with one entry per CDR3 protein and no DNA. Its table records fewer than 450,000 distinct CDR3 sequences. Notes on this clonotype: What it binds is not known.

Sequences were obtained from blood. This chain connects TRBV20-1 to TRBJ1-1. This receptor was identified in a human donor with ulcerative colitis or Crohn's disease, or a healthy co-twin of an affected twin (not recorded which). The CDR3 is CRAIGTNTEAFF.